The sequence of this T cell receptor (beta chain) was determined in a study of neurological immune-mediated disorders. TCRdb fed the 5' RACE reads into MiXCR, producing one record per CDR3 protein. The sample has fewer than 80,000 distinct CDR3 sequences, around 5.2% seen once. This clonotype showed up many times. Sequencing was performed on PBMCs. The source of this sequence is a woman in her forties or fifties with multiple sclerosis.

This CDR3 is CATRGQGAGELFF. The DNA of the CDR3 is TGTGCCACCAGAGGACAGGGGGCCGGGGAGCTGTTTTTT. The chain employs TRBV24-1 and TRBJ2-2; 10 bases are shared with TRBD1. The germline V gene encodes CDR1 KGHDR and CDR2 SFDVKD. The CDR3 runs 13 residues. V shed 7 bases, J shed 6 bases, and the junction held 1 base outside the gene matches.